These 32 T cell receptor beta chains were sequenced from one sample in a study of CD8 T cells in ankylosing spondylitis. Findings of the study overall: Seemingly characteristic of ankylosing spondylitis blood was a TCR beta motif consisting of about 8 highly homologous variants.

TCRdb used MiXCR to reprocess the 5' RACE reads, holding one entry per CDR3 protein. The profile shows roughly 700,000 distinct CDR3 sequences, 15% to 20% of them singletons. Their specific antigens are unknown. Sequenced input: blood, either unsorted or a sorted T cell fraction (not recorded which). These receptors were collected from a male donor with ankylosing spondylitis.

The chain uses TRBV5-1 and TRBJ2-7, with 7 bases matching TRBD1. CDR3 size: 13 residues. The trim removed 3 bases at V and 2 bases at J, leaving 2 bases unmatched. Germline loops: CDR1 SGHRS, CDR2 YFSETQ. Written as DNA, the CDR3 is TGCGCCAGCAGCTGGGACAGTACCTACGAGCAGTACTTC. Protein: CASSWDSTYEQYF.

The DNA for the CDR3 is TGTGCCATCAGTGACTCCCCGGGACAGGGCTTGCAGCCCCAGCATTTT. Translating it yields CAISDSPGQGLQPQHF. The chain links TRBV10-3 to TRBJ1-5; TRBD1 matches 9 bases. This CDR3 comprises 16 residues. The germline CDR1 and CDR2 sequences are ENHRY and SYGVKD. V was clipped by 3 bases and J by 7 bases; unmatched bases: 10.

This clonotype has only a few counts. The rearrangement joins TRBV6-2 or TRBV6-3 to TRBJ1-2, with 7 positions matching TRBD1. V dropped 8 bases and J dropped 4; count of bases not matched to a gene: 10. The germline V gene encodes CDR1 MNHEY and CDR2 SVGEGT. There are 14 residues in the CDR3. The CDR3 here is CASGDSYASYGYTF. CDR3 coding DNA: TGTGCCAGCGGGGACAGTTACGCTTCCTATGGCTACACCTTC.

This clonotype was counted only a few times. The chain couples TRBV7-2 to TRBJ2-3; D gene uncertain. This CDR3 region has 16 residues. Germline V gene lookup returns CDR1 SGHTA and CDR2 FQGNSA. Trimming shortened V by 0 bases and J by 0 bases, and 10 bases separated the two germline ends. Here the CDR3 DNA reads TGTGCCAGCAGCTTAGCGGGGATTCAGAGCACAGATACGCAGTATTTT. It is translated as CASSLAGIQSTDTQYF.

This clonotype has ten or more counts. V and J are TRBV20-1 and TRBJ2-1; 10 bases map to TRBD2. J gave up 3 bases and V 1 base, and 3 bases lay outside the gene matches. CDR1 and CDR2 (germline): DFQATT, SNEGSKA (reference sequence). The CDR3 sequence is 15 residues long. The CDR3 spells CSARALAGVYNEQFF. CDR3 bases: TGCAGTGCTAGAGCCCTAGCGGGAGTCTACAATGAGCAGTTCTTC.

This clonotype was detected a few times. The chain is built from TRBV4-2 and TRBJ2-1; 7 bases line up with TRBD2. Trimming at V came to 4 bases and at J to 6 bases, leaving 3 bases not matched to a gene. CDR3 length: 13 amino acids. CDR1 LGHNA and CDR2 YNFKEQ come from the germline V gene. The CDR3 coding sequence is TGTGCCAGCAGCCGCGAGCGGGGCAATGAGCAGTTCTTC. It is translated as CASSRERGNEQFF.

V is TRBV4-1 and J is TRBJ2-3; 8 bases agree with TRBD2. The CDR3 consists of 19 residues. V lost 0 bases and J lost 6; bases outside the gene matches: 17. CDR1 and CDR2 from the germline V gene are MGHRA and YSYEKL. The CDR3 protein is CASSQERAGEAELLDTQYF. In DNA form, the CDR3 reads TGCGCCAGCAGCCAAGAGCGAGCGGGAGAGGCCGAACTTTTGGATACGCAGTATTTT.

The chain combines TRBV29-1 with TRBJ2-1; 10 positions agree with TRBD2. V shed 4 bases and J 4 bases; nucleotides not matched to a gene: 4. CDR3 length: 14 amino acids. In germline, CDR1 is SQVTM, CDR2 ANQGSEA. CDR3 in DNA: TGCAGCGTTGCCGCTAGCGGGAGTTACAATGAGCAGTTCTTC. This sequence encodes CSVAASGSYNEQFF.

The CDR3 sequence is CASSTSGGASGELFF. The CDR3 region has the DNA TGTGCCAGCAGTACTAGCGGGGGGGCCTCCGGGGAGCTGTTTTTT. The chain carries TRBV12-3 or TRBV12-4 and TRBJ2-2; TRBD2 aligns across 13 bases. The CDR3 extends over 15 amino acids. The J segment lost 6 bases and the V segment lost 5 bases, leaving 3 bases of the junction unmatched.

V and J are TRBV7-2 and TRBJ2-5, with D possibly being TRBD1 (6 bases). From germline, CDR1 is SGHTA and CDR2 FQGNSA. The CDR3 covers 14 residues. Trimming took off 5 bases at V and 5 bases at J, with 15 bases between the two ends. The DNA of the CDR3 is TGTGCCAGCAGCAGGTCAGGGGCCGTCGAGACCCAGTACTTC. Protein: CASSRSGAVETQYF.

V is TRBV20-1 and J is TRBJ2-1; perhaps D is TRBD1 or TRBD2 (6 bases each). V shed 1 base and J shed 0 bases, with 19 bases lying between them. Germline CDR1 and CDR2: DFQATT and SNEGSKA (reference sequence). The CDR3 totals 18 residues. The DNA of the CDR3 is TGCAGTGCTAGAGTAGGGGGGTCCGGCGGGGCCTCCTACAATGAGCAGTTCTTC. Its translation is CSARVGGSGGASYNEQFF.

The table lists this clonotype with a few counts. This rearrangement joins TRBV5-1 to TRBJ2-1; the D is unclear. The CDR3 is 16 residues long. Per the germline V gene, CDR1 is SGHRS and CDR2 is YFSETQ. The ends were cut back, 0 bases at V and 2 bases at J, with 12 bases in the middle. CDR3 nucleotides: TGCGCCAGCAGCTTGGGAGTGAGCCTACCCTACAATGAGCAGTTCTTC. The encoded protein is CASSLGVSLPYNEQFF.

The rearrangement joins TRBV7-2 to TRBJ1-1, with 7 bases that match TRBD1. The trim removed 5 bases at V and 5 bases at J, leaving 11 bases unmatched. This CDR3 spans 15 amino acids. The germline V gene has CDR1 SGHTA and CDR2 FQGNSA. The CDR3 here is CASSKIRGTGTEAFF. DNA of the CDR3: TGTGCCAGCAGCAAAATCAGGGGGACGGGGACTGAAGCTTTCTTT.

The sample holds a few counts of this clonotype. V is TRBV2 and J is TRBJ2-5; 11 nucleotides align to TRBD1. V lost 5 bases to trimming and J lost 5 bases; unmatched junction nucleotides: 4. Germline CDR1 and CDR2: SNHLY and FYNNEI. The CDR3 is made up of 14 amino acids. CDR3 nucleotides: TGTGCCAGCAGTCCGGACAGGGGGCGTGAGACCCAGTACTTC. Its protein is CASSPDRGRETQYF. Full variable domain (outside the CDR3, taken from reference TRBV2 and TRBJ2-5): EPEVTQTPSHQVTQMGQEVILRCVPISNHLYFYWYRQILGQKVEFLVSFYNNEISEKSEIFDDQFSVERPDGSNFTLKIRSTKLEDSAMYFCASSPDRGRETQYFGPGTRLLVL.

This clonotype was seen only a few times. The J gene is TRBJ1-3, the V gene TRBV6-5, with a possible D match to TRBD1 (6 bases). This CDR3 is built from 16 residues. V lost 0 bases and J lost 2, with 11 bases in between. The germline gives CDR1 MNHEY, CDR2 SVGAGI. CDR3 sequence reads: CASSYSPGQTGNTIYF. The CDR3 DNA is TGTGCCAGCAGTTACTCCCCCGGACAGACTGGAAACACCATATATTTT.

The rearrangement joins TRBV3-1 to TRBJ1-4; D uncertain. The CDR3 is 11 amino acids. The germline CDR1 and CDR2 sequences are LGHDT and YNNKEL (reference sequence). The germline V and J ends were trimmed by 0 bases and 11 bases, with 4 bases remaining between them. CDR3 in amino acids: CASSQDLKLFF. The CDR3 DNA reads as TGTGCCAGCAGCCAAGATTTGAAACTGTTTTTT.

The chain couples TRBV9 to TRBJ1-2, with D possibly TRBD1 on 5 matching bases. The CDR3 spans 15 residues. Germline CDR1 is SGDLS and CDR2 is YYNGEE. Between the trimmed V and J ends, which lost 0 bases and 6 bases, there was a span of 15 bases. CDR3 region: CASSVEVSGLNGYTF. The CDR3 nucleotides are TGTGCCAGCAGCGTAGAAGTTTCAGGGCTGAATGGCTACACCTTC. The whole variable domain, remainder taken from reference TRBV9 and TRBJ1-2, is DSGVTQTPKHLITATGQRVTLRCSPRSGDLSVYWYQQSLDQGLQFLIQYYNGEERAKGNILERFSAQQFPDLHSELNLSSLELGDSALYFCASSVEVSGLNGYTFGSGTRLTVV.

This clonotype occurred once. J is TRBJ2-3 and V is TRBV4-3; TRBD1 matches 9 bases. The germline V gene has CDR1 LGHNA and CDR2 YSLEER. The CDR3 length is 16 residues. The junction had 5 bases not matched to a gene; V was cut back by 0 bases and J by 4 bases. CDR3 residues: CASSQDGTGFADTQYF. CDR3 nucleotides: TGCGCCAGCAGCCAAGACGGGACAGGGTTCGCAGATACGCAGTATTTT.

This clonotype was recorded a few times. The chain has TRBV7-8 and TRBJ2-1; 9 nucleotides align to TRBD2. The germline V gene encodes CDR1 SGHVS and CDR2 FQNEAQ. The V gene end was trimmed by 1 base and the J gene end by 4 bases; junction bases not matched to a gene: 2. CDR3 length equals 15 residues. The CDR3 DNA sequence: TGTGCCAGCAGCTTAGTAGCGGGGGTTTACAATGAGCAGTTCTTC. Translating it yields CASSLVAGVYNEQFF.

The sample holds many counts of this clonotype. The genes are TRBV6-5 and TRBJ1-1, with D unclear. Per germline, CDR1 MNHEY and CDR2 SVGAGI. The length of the CDR3 is 13 residues. Trimming took 3 bases from V and 6 from J, leaving 11 bases between them. CDR3 sequence (DNA): TGTGCCAGCAGTTATGCCGGGTTCGCTGAAGCTTTCTTT. Translation: CASSYAGFAEAFF.

The V and J genes are TRBV30 and TRBJ2-1; 8 bases are shared with TRBD2. The V gene's germline CDR1 is GTSNPN and CDR2 SVGIG (reference sequence). This CDR3 spans 14 amino acids. J lost 5 bases, V lost 3 bases, and 6 bases had no gene match. CDR3 bases: TGTGCCTGGAGAATGAGCGGGAGAAACAATGAGCAGTTCTTC. Residues: CAWRMSGRNNEQFF.

V and J are TRBV20-1 and TRBJ2-7, with 9 positions matching TRBD1. This CDR3 spans 16 amino acids. Trimming at V came to 0 bases and at J to 0 bases, leaving 6 bases not matched to a gene. Germline V CDR1 and CDR2: DFQATT, SNEGSKA (reference sequence). The DNA of the CDR3 is TGCAGTGCTAGAGAACAGGGGGCATTCAGCTCCTACGAGCAGTACTTC. Translation: CSAREQGAFSSYEQYF.

The chain combines TRBV5-1 with TRBJ2-5; D is perhaps TRBD2 (5 bases). The CDR3 is 15 amino acids. Germline V gene sequence: CDR1 SGHRS, CDR2 YFSETQ. V was pared by 4 bases and J by 5 bases, with 18 bases between. The CDR3 DNA is TGCGCCAGCAGCAAGCAAGGAGGTAGAAGTGAGACCCAGTACTTC. Protein: CASSKQGGRSETQYF.

This clonotype was seen only a few times. V and J are TRBV6-1 and TRBJ2-1, with D perhaps TRBD2 (6 bases). CDR3 length: 14 residues. V was pared by 5 bases and J by 5 bases, with 13 bases between. In germline, CDR1 is MNHNS, CDR2 SASEGT. The CDR3 nucleotides read TGTGCCAGCAGTCCACATTGGGGGGACAATGAGCAGTTCTTC. Translation: CASSPHWGDNEQFF.

V usage is TRBV4-1 and J usage is TRBJ2-1; tentative D call: TRBD2 (5 bases). The CDR3 is made up of 16 amino acids. The V gene's germline CDR1 is MGHRA and CDR2 YSYEKL. The ends were cut back, 0 bases at V and 4 bases at J, with 13 bases in the middle. The CDR3, as DNA: TGCGCCAGCAGCCAAGAGTTGGATGCGGGTTACAATGAGCAGTTCTTC. Its translation: CASSQELDAGYNEQFF.

V gene TRBV6-5 combines with J gene TRBJ1-6; D perhaps matches TRBD1 (5 bases). The CDR3 is 17 residues long. CDR1 and CDR2 (germline): MNHEY, SVGAGI. With 5 bases removed from V and 9 bases from J, the gap between germline ends came to 23 bases. The CDR3 is CASSTPGTGGGTSPLHF. The DNA of the CDR3 is TGTGCCAGCAGTACTCCCGGGACGGGAGGAGGTACTTCACCCCTCCACTTT.

The V call is TRBV20-1, the J call TRBJ2-7, with 11 bases fitting TRBD1. CDR3 size: 19 residues. Germline V gives CDR1 DFQATT, CDR2 SNEGSKA (reference sequence). Trimming cost V 3 bases and J 4 bases; bases outside gene matches: 20. The DNA for the CDR3 is TGCAGTGCTAGGGGAAAACCGGGACAGGGGGAAGATTACTGGTACGAGCAGTACTTC. Its translation: CSARGKPGQGEDYWYEQYF.

V is TRBV12-5 and J is TRBJ2-1; no clear D gene. Trimming took off 2 bases at V and 8 bases at J, with 4 bases between the two ends. CDR1 is LGHNT, CDR2 FRNRAP, per germline. The CDR3 consists of 11 residues. CDR3 DNA sequence: TGTGCTAGTGGTTTGAGAGATGAGCAGTTCTTC. As protein: CASGLRDEQFF.

The V gene is TRBV3-1, the J gene TRBJ2-3; TRBD2 matches 12 bases. The CDR3 runs to 18 residues. CDR1 and CDR2 from the germline V gene are LGHDT and YNNKEL (reference sequence). V lost 4 bases and J lost 0; bases outside the gene matches: 8. CDR3 in DNA: TGTGCCAGCAGCCGACTGACTAGCGGGGGTCTTAGCACAGATACGCAGTATTTT. Translation: CASSRLTSGGLSTDTQYF.

The table lists this clonotype with a few counts. The CDR3 bases are TGCGCCAGCAGCTTGGCCTGGGACAGGACAGATACGCAGTATTTT. It translates to CASSLAWDRTDTQYF. The gene calls are TRBV5-1 and TRBJ2-3, with TRBD1 identical over 8 bases. The CDR3 has 15 residues. The J segment lost 3 bases and the V segment lost 0 bases, leaving 3 bases of the junction unmatched. Germline CDR1 reads SGHRS; CDR2 reads YFSETQ.

This chain joins TRBV29-1 and TRBJ2-3; D unclear. Per the germline V gene, CDR1 is SQVTM and CDR2 is ANQGSEA. This CDR3 region has 12 residues. With 2 bases removed from V and 0 bases from J, the gap between germline ends came to 3 bases. CDR3 DNA: TGCAGCGTTGAACTAAGCACAGATACGCAGTATTTT. Protein sequence: CSVELSTDTQYF.

This rearrangement joins TRBV7-9 to TRBJ2-1; the match to TRBD2 covers 9 bases. Germline V gives CDR1 SEHNR, CDR2 FQNEAQ (reference sequence). V lost 5 bases and J lost 10; bases outside the gene matches: 3. There are 12 residues in the CDR3. CDR3 nucleotide sequence: TGTGCCAGCAGCCGCGGGGGGGCCGAGCAGTTCTTC. Its protein product is CASSRGGAEQFF.